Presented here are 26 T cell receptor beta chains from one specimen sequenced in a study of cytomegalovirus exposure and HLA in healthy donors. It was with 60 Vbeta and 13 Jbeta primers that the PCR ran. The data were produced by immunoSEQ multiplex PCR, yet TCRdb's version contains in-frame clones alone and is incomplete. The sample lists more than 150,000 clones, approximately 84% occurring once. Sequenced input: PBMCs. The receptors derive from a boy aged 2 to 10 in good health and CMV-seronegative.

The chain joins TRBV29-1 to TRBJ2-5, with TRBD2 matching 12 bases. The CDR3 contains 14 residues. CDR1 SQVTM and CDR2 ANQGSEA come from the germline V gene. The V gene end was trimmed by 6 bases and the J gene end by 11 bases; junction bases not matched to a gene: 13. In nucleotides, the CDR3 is TGCAGCGTAAGCCTAGCGGGAGGGCGGCTTGAGCAGTACTTC. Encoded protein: CSVSLAGGRLEQYF.

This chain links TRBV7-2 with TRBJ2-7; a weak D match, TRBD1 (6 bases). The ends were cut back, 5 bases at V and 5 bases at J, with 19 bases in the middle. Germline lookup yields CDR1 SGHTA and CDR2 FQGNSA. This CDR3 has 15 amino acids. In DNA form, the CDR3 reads TGTGCCAGCAGCCTCCCCCCCAGGGGTTCCCACGAGCAGTACTTC. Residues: CASSLPPRGSHEQYF.

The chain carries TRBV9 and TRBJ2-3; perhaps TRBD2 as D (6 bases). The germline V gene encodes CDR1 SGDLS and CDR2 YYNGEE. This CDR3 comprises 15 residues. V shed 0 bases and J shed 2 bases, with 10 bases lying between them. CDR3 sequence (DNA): TGTGCCAGCAGCGTAGAGCCTAGCGCCACAGATACGCAGTATTTT. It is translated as CASSVEPSATDTQYF. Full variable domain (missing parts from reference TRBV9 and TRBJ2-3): DSGVTQTPKHLITATGQRVTLRCSPRSGDLSVYWYQQSLDQGLQFLIQYYNGEERAKGNILERFSAQQFPDLHSELNLSSLELGDSALYFCASSVEPSATDTQYFGPGTRLTVL.

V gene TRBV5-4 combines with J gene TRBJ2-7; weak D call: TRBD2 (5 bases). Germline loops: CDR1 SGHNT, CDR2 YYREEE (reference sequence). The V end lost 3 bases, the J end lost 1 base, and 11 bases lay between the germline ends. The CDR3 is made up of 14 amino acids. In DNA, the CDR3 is TGTGCCAGCAGCTCCCCGGAGGAGTCCTACGAGCAGTACTTC. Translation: CASSSPEESYEQYF. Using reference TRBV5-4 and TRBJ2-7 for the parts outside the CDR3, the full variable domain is ETGVTQSPTHLIKTRGQQVTLRCSSQSGHNTVSWYQQALGQGPQFIFQYYREEENGRGNFPPRFSGLQFPNYSSELNVNALELDDSALYLCASSSPEESYEQYFGPGTRLTVT.

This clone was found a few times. Here the CDR3 reads CATSRPTTGITEAFF. CDR3 DNA: TGTGCCACCAGCAGACCAACTACAGGGATCACTGAAGCTTTCTTT. J is TRBJ1-1 and V is TRBV15; possible D gene TRBD1, 6 bases. V dropped 2 bases and J dropped 4 bases, with 14 bases sitting between them. In germline, CDR1 is LNHNV, CDR2 YYDKDF (reference sequence). This CDR3 is 15 amino acids long.

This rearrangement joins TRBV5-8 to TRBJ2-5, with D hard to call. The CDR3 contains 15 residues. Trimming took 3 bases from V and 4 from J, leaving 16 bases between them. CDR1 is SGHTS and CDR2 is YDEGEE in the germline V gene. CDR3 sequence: CASSSWPKSAETQYF. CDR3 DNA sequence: TGTGCCAGCAGCTCCTGGCCCAAGTCTGCAGAGACCCAGTACTTC.

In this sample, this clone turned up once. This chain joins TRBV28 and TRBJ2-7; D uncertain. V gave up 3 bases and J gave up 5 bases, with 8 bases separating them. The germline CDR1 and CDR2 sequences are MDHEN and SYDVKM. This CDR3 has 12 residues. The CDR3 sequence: CASSFFANEQYF. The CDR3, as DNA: TGTGCCAGCAGTTTTTTTGCGAACGAGCAGTACTTC.

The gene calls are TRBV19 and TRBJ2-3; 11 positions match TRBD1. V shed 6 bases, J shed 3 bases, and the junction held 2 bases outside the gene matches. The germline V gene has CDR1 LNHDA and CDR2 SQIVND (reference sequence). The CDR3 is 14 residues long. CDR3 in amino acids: CASSRDRGTDTQYF. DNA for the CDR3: TGTGCCAGTAGCCGGGACAGGGGGACAGATACGCAGTATTTT.

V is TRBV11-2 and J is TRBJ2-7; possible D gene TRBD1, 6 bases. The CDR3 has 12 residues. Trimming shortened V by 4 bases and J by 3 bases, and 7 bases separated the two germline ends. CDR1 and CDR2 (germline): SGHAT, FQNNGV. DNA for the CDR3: TGTGCCAGCAGCTCACAGGGCTACGAGCAGTACTTC. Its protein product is CASSSQGYEQYF.

CDR3 amino acids: CASKLLSRTGGRNSGNTIYF. CDR3 sequence (DNA): TGTGCCAGCAAACTTTTATCACGGACAGGGGGTCGGAACTCTGGAAACACCATATATTTT. The V call is TRBV7-3, the J call TRBJ1-3; 10 bases agree with TRBD1. This CDR3 is 20 amino acids long. Germline assignment: CDR1 SGHTA and CDR2 FQGTGA. V shed 7 bases and J 0 bases; nucleotides not matched to a gene: 18.

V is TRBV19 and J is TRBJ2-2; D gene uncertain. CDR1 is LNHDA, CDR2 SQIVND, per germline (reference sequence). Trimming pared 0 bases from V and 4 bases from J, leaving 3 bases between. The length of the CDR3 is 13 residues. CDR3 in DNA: TGTGCCAGTAGTATAGAAGCCACCGGGGAGCTGTTTTTT. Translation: CASSIEATGELFF.

CDR3 in amino acids: CAWSYRQGYGYTF. In DNA form, the CDR3 reads TGTGCCTGGAGTTACCGTCAGGGCTATGGCTACACCTTC. This chain connects TRBV30 to TRBJ1-2, with TRBD1 as a possible D gene (5 bases). V was pared by 2 bases and J by 4 bases, with 11 bases between. CDR3 length: 13 amino acids. Germline V gene sequence: CDR1 GTSNPN, CDR2 SVGIG (reference sequence).

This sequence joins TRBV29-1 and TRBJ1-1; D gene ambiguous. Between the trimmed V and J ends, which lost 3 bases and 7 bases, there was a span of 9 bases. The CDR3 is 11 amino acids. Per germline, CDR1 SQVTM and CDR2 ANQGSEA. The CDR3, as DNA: TGCAGCGTTGATGAGGGAGATGAAGCTTTCTTT. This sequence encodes CSVDEGDEAFF.

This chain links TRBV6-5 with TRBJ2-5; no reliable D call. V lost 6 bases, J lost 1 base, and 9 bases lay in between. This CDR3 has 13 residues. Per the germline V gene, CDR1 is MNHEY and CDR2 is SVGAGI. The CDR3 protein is CASSPSFQETQYF. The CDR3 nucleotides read TGTGCCAGCAGCCCCTCGTTCCAAGAGACCCAGTACTTC.

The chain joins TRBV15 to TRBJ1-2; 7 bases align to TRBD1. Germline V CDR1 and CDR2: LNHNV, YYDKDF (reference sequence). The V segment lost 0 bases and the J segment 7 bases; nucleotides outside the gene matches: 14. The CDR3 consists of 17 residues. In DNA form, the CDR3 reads TGTGCCACCAGCAGAGATCCCCCCGCAGGGGGAGTTTTTGGCTACACCTTC. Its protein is CATSRDPPAGGVFGYTF. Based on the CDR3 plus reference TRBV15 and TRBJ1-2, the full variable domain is DAMVIQNPRYQVTQFGKPVTLSCSQTLNHNVMYWYQQKSSQAPKLLFHYYDKDFNNEADTPDNFQSRRPNTSFCFLDIRSPGLGDTAMYLCATSRDPPAGGVFGYTFGSGTRLTVV.

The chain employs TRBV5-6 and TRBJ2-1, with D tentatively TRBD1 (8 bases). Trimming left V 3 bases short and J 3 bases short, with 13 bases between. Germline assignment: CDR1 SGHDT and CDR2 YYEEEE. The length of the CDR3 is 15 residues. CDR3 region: CASSSQGGVYNEQFF. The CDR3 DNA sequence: TGTGCCAGCAGCTCACAGGGGGGGGTCTACAATGAGCAGTTCTTC.

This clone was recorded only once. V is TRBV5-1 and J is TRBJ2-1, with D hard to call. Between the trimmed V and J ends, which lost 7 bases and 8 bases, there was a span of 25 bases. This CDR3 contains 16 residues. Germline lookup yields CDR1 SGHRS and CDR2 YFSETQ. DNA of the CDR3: TGCGCCAGCGCAGACTCCACAATTGGGTTTTACGATGAGCAGTTCTTC. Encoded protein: CASADSTIGFYDEQFF.

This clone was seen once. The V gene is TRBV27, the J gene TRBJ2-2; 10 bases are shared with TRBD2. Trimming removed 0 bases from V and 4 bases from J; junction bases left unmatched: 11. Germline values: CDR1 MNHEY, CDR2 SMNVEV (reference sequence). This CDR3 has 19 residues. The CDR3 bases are TGTGCCAGCAGTTTATCGATCCCCCCAAGCGGGAGGGGCACCGGGGAGCTGTTTTTT. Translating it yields CASSLSIPPSGRGTGELFF.

The CDR3 reads CASSGAQNTGELFF. The DNA of the CDR3 is TGTGCCAGCTCAGGGGCTCAGAACACCGGGGAGCTGTTTTTT. This chain links TRBV18 with TRBJ2-2; the D gene is possibly TRBD1 (5 bases). The V gene lost 5 bases and the J gene lost 1 base, with 8 bases spanning the gap. This CDR3 is built from 14 residues. The germline gives CDR1 KGHSH, CDR2 LQKENI.

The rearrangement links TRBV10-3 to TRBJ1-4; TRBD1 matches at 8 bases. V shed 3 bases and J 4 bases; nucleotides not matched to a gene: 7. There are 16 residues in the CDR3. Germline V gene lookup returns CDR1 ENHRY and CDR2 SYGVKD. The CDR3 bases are TGTGCCATCAGTGAAGGGGACAGGCCGGGTAATGAAAAACTGTTTTTT. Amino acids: CAISEGDRPGNEKLFF.

The CDR3: CASSQDNDEQYF. The CDR3 DNA is TGTGCCAGCAGCCAAGATAATGACGAGCAGTACTTC. V and J are TRBV4-2 and TRBJ2-7; D unclear. This CDR3 is 12 amino acids long. V dropped 0 bases and J dropped 5 bases, with 5 bases sitting between them. The germline gives CDR1 LGHNA, CDR2 YNFKEQ.

The CDR3 sequence: CASSQGGGRTEAFF. The CDR3 coding sequence is TGTGCCAGCAGCCAAGGGGGGGGGCGTACTGAAGCTTTCTTT. The chain is built from TRBV14 and TRBJ1-1; possibly TRBD1 for D (6 bases). Germline lookup yields CDR1 SGHDN and CDR2 FVKESK. V lost 1 base to trimming and J lost 5 bases, with 11 bases between them. The CDR3 is 14 amino acids.

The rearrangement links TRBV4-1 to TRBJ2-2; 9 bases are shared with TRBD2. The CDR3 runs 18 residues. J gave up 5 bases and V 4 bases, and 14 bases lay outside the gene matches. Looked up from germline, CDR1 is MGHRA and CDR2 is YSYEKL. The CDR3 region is CASSPTLLLAGRTGELFF. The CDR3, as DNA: TGCGCCAGCAGCCCAACCCTACTCCTAGCGGGAAGGACCGGGGAGCTGTTTTTT.

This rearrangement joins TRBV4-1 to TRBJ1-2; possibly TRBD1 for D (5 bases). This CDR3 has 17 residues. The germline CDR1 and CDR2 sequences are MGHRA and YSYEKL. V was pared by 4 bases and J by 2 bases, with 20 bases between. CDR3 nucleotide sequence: TGCGCCAGCAGCCCCGGCGGTGGCGGGGCGGGGAACTATGGCTACACCTTC. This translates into CASSPGGGGAGNYGYTF.

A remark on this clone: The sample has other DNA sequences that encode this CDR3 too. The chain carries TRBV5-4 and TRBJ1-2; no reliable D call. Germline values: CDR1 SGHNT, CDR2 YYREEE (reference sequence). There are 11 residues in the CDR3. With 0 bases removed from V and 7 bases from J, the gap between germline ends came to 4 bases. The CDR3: CASSLAGGYTF. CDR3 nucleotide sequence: TGTGCCAGCAGCTTGGCGGGTGGCTACACCTTC.

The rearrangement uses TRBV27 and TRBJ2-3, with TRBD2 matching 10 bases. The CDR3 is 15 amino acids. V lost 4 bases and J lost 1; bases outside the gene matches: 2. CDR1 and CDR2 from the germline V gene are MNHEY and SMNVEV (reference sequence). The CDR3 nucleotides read TGTGCCAGCAGTTCCGGGACTAGCGGCACAGATACGCAGTATTTT. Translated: CASSSGTSGTDTQYF.